Included here is one TCR beta chain sequence, with context. This CDR3 contains 13 residues. Germline V lookup: CDR1 SGHTA, CDR2 FQGTGA. The germline V and J ends were trimmed by 8 bases and 1 base, with 9 bases remaining between them. The data were taken from a study of T cell changes during pregnancy in multiple sclerosis. The data were produced by immunoSEQ multiplex PCR, yet TCRdb's version contains in-frame clones alone and is incomplete. The data contain roughly 74,000 clones, about nine tenths of them singletons. The source material was peripheral blood, sampled before pregnancy. This chain uses TRBV7-3 with TRBJ1-3; D perhaps matches TRBD1 (5 bases). The clonotype was recovered from a female donor with multiple sclerosis, enrolled in a pregnancy study. The CDR3 is CASGRGSGNTIYF. CDR3 sequence (DNA): TGTGCCAGCGGCCGGGGGTCTGGAAACACCATATATTTT. Together with reference TRBV7-3 and TRBJ1-3, the CDR3 gives the full variable domain: GAGVSQTPSNKVTEKGKYVELRCDPISGHTALYWYRQSLGQGPEFLIYFQGTGAADDSGLPNDRFFAVRPEGSVSTLKIQRTERGDSAVYLCASGRGSGNTIYFGEGSWLTVV.